This record concerns one T cell receptor (beta chain) sequence. Antigen: not known. The sample's time point: week 11, during vaccination. A single vaccine dose contained 300 ug of mutant IDH1 20-mer peptide, and topical imiquimod was used with it. V lost 6 bases, J lost 5 bases, and 17 bases lay in between. The CDR3 totals 16 residues. Per the germline V gene, CDR1 is PRHDT and CDR2 is FYEKMQ (reference sequence). The data stem from a study of a mutant IDH1 vaccine in newly diagnosed glioma. Whole-study context: Patients in the study were vaccinated eight times, receiving shots in weeks 1, 3, 5, 7, 11, 15, 19 and 23. Vaccination began 4-6 weeks post radiotherapy alone, or with temozolomide cycles.

Study results and limitations: Shifts in the top peripheral T cell clonotypes seemed unrelated to pseudoprogression.

Some clones are missing from TCRdb's copy, which holds only in-frame ones; the method was immunoSEQ multiplex PCR. The data show 55,000 or so clones, around nine tenths seen once. The chain employs TRBV13 and TRBJ1-6; no definite D call. This sequence was found in a man aged 50 to 59 with glioma. Sequencing used PBMCs, obtained from a glioma patient whose treatment included an IDH1 peptide vaccine. This chain's CDR3 is CASSRDAGAHNSPLHF. In nucleotides, the CDR3 is TGTGCCAGCAGTCGAGATGCTGGTGCTCATAATTCACCCCTCCACTTT.